This T cell receptor (beta chain) was observed in a study of OX40 agonist ivuxolimab in advanced cancers. About the research overall: Three individuals attained partial responses, comprising one hepatocellular carcinoma case and two cutaneous melanoma cases.

Repertoires were generated with immunoSEQ multiplex PCR, while TCRdb's copy carries only in-frame clones and drops some. Of 45,000 to 60,000 clones in the sample, almost 90% were seen once. This clone was seen once. The source is an adult with an advanced solid tumor such as melanoma, head and neck, liver or kidney cancer. The sample in question was CD4+ or CD8+ T cells sorted from blood, obtained in a trial of the OX40 agonist ivuxolimab.

The CDR3: CASSPGTSGDTQYF. CDR3 DNA: TGTGCCAGCTCACCCGGGACTAGCGGAGATACGCAGTATTTT. This rearrangement joins TRBV18 to TRBJ2-3; 11 bases are shared with TRBD2. The germline V gene has CDR1 KGHSH and CDR2 LQKENI. The CDR3 sequence is 14 residues long. V shed 3 bases and J 5 bases; nucleotides not matched to a gene: 1. The whole variable domain, filled in from reference TRBV18 and TRBJ2-3, reads NAGVMQNPRHLVRRRGQEARLRCSPMKGHSHVYWYRQLPEEGLKFMVYLQKENIIDESGMPKERFSAEFPKEGPSILRIQQVVRGDSAAYFCASSPGTSGDTQYFGPGTRLTVL.